This T cell receptor (beta chain) was observed in a study of T cell repertoires in cytomegalovirus infection. Study background: CMV infection and matching HLA type were both indicated by public TCR beta signatures.

A single record per CDR3 protein comes from TCRdb applying MiXCR to the reads. The repertoire holds roughly 920,000 distinct CDR3 sequences, with roughly 30% as singletons. The CDR3 has 15 amino acids. Per the germline V gene, CDR1 is LNHNV and CDR2 is YYDKDF (reference sequence). V was clipped by 8 bases and J by 2 bases; unmatched bases: 5. Overall study findings and caveats: Based on cumulative public TCR beta family frequency, carriers of CMV plus the relevant HLA were identified. HLA-C-restricted CMV-specific TCR beta clonotypes were dominant in the ex vivo response.

This clonotype was counted only a few times. What it binds is unknown. This chain connects TRBV15 to TRBJ2-2, with 10 nucleotides matching TRBD2. This receptor was obtained from a human donor in good health (CMV status not recorded). Some clones in this sample may be carry-over from other donors' samples. The sample was cultured CD8+ T cells from PBMCs, taken from culture after CMV antigen stimulation. The CDR3 region has the DNA TGTGCCACCGAACCTAGCGGGGGTAACACCGGGGAGCTGTTTTTT. Protein: CATEPSGGNTGELFF. The full variable domain, its missing parts supplied by reference TRBV15 and TRBJ2-2, is DAMVIQNPRYQVTQFGKPVTLSCSQTLNHNVMYWYQQKSSQAPKLLFHYYDKDFNNEADTPDNFQSRRPNTSFCFLDIRSPGLGDTAMYLCATEPSGGNTGELFFGEGSRLTVL.